The 23 T cell receptor beta chains below were found in one sample sequenced in a study of blood T cells in healthy people across ages. Alongside a J-beta primer mix, a sample-barcoded 5' primer served in a second PCR lasting roughly 7 to 12 cycles. TCRdb used MiXCR to reprocess the 5' RACE reads, holding one entry per CDR3 protein. This sample has about 2 million distinct CDR3 sequences; about 50% occur once, and the top ten carry less than 2.5%. The specimen sequenced was blood. The origin of the receptors is a woman aged 40-49 years in good health.

V gene TRBV20-1 combines with J gene TRBJ2-7; D gene uncertain. The germline V gene encodes CDR1 DFQATT and CDR2 SNEGSKA (reference sequence). Trimming removed 0 bases from V and 2 bases from J, with 14 bases in between. There are 15 residues in the CDR3. The CDR3 loop is CSARDLRSWAYEQYF. DNA of the CDR3: TGCAGTGCTAGAGATCTGCGGAGTTGGGCCTACGAGCAGTACTTC.

J is TRBJ2-1 and V is TRBV4-2, with 8 positions matching TRBD2. The CDR3 consists of 16 residues. J lost 8 bases, V lost 1 base, and 10 bases had no gene match. Germline V gives CDR1 LGHNA, CDR2 YNFKEQ. The CDR3 loop is CASSQGAVAGGHEQFF. The CDR3 bases are TGTGCCAGCAGCCAAGGAGCGGTTGCGGGGGGTCATGAGCAGTTCTTC.

This rearrangement joins TRBV20-1 to TRBJ2-3, with 8 positions matching TRBD2. The CDR3 extends over 14 amino acids. Germline values: CDR1 DFQATT, CDR2 SNEGSKA (reference sequence). Trimming at V came to 2 bases and at J to 8 bases, leaving 9 bases not matched to a gene. The CDR3 nucleotides are TGCAGTGCTAGACCCCCCCCCGCGGGGGGTACGCAGTATTTT. It encodes CSARPPPAGGTQYF.

This clonotype appeared a single time. V gene TRBV20-1 combines with J gene TRBJ2-3; 12 nucleotides align to TRBD2. The CDR3 contains 16 residues. V lost 6 bases to trimming and J lost 0 bases; unmatched junction nucleotides: 7. The germline V gene has CDR1 DFQATT and CDR2 SNEGSKA (reference sequence). This CDR3 is CSASGLAGTSTDTQYF. In DNA form, the CDR3 reads TGCAGTGCCTCGGGACTAGCGGGCACTAGCACAGATACGCAGTATTTT.

This chain links TRBV6-2 or TRBV6-3 with TRBJ2-4; possible D gene TRBD1, 6 bases. V lost 4 bases and J lost 9, with 16 bases in between. Germline values: CDR1 MNHEY, CDR2 SVGEGT. The CDR3 loop spans 14 amino acids. The CDR3 loop reads CASSWDEGESIQYF. DNA for the CDR3: TGTGCCAGCAGTTGGGACGAGGGGGAAAGCATTCAGTACTTC.

The J gene is TRBJ1-2, the V gene TRBV6-4; D possibly corresponds to TRBD1 (5 bases). V lost 3 bases and J lost 4, with 12 bases in between. Germline V lookup: CDR1 MRHNA, CDR2 SNTAGT. The CDR3 extends over 14 amino acids. In nucleotides, the CDR3 is TGTGCCAGCAGTGAGGAGTGGGGCTCCTATGGCTACACCTTC. Amino acids: CASSEEWGSYGYTF.

The chain uses TRBV12-3 or TRBV12-4 and TRBJ2-3; D is tentatively TRBD1 or TRBD2 (6 bases each). Trimming pared 8 bases from V and 2 bases from J, leaving 20 bases between. The CDR3 is 16 residues long. The DNA of the CDR3 is TGTGCCAGCGAGAGAGGGGGGCCCTATATCACAGATACGCAGTATTTT. This codes for CASERGGPYITDTQYF.

The chain uses TRBV6-5 and TRBJ1-6, with 7 bases fitting TRBD1. Germline CDR1 MNHEY, CDR2 SVGAGI. After removal of 8 bases from V and 10 bases from J, the junction contained 14 bases not matched to a gene. The CDR3 spans 15 residues. This CDR3 is CASAADRDIRSPLHF. The CDR3 DNA follows: TGTGCCAGCGCCGCCGACAGGGACATTCGGTCACCCCTCCACTTT.

The chain recombines TRBV15 with TRBJ1-6; 7 bases line up with TRBD1. The CDR3 runs 13 residues. Germline-derived CDR1 and CDR2 are LNHNV and YYDKDF (reference sequence). With V trimmed by 8 bases and J by 10 bases, 8 bases remained unmatched. The CDR3 is CATGQALGSPLHF. CDR3 DNA: TGTGCCACCGGACAGGCCTTAGGGTCACCCCTCCACTTT.

The chain carries TRBV29-1 and TRBJ2-7; 7 positions agree with TRBD1. The germline V gene has CDR1 SQVTM and CDR2 ANQGSEA. Trimming removed 6 bases from V and 2 bases from J; junction bases left unmatched: 7. This CDR3 spans 13 amino acids. CDR3 sequence: CSVQGPLPYEQYF. As DNA, the CDR3 is TGCAGCGTACAGGGGCCCCTACCCTACGAGCAGTACTTC.

The rearrangement uses TRBV20-1 and TRBJ2-4; 8 bases line up with TRBD2. The CDR3 is 14 amino acids. J gave up 6 bases and V 1 base, and 5 bases lay outside the gene matches. Germline assignment: CDR1 DFQATT and CDR2 SNEGSKA (reference sequence). The CDR3 is CSARGGLAINIQYF. The DNA of the CDR3 is TGCAGTGCTAGAGGAGGACTAGCTATAAACATTCAGTACTTC.

The V call is TRBV20-1, the J call TRBJ2-1, with 16 nucleotides matching TRBD2. CDR1 and CDR2 (germline): DFQATT, SNEGSKA (reference sequence). V lost 3 bases to trimming and J lost 0 bases; unmatched junction nucleotides: 23. CDR3 size: 24 residues. This CDR3 reads CSASLGLAGGPESPYLSSYNEQFF. The CDR3 DNA follows: TGCAGTGCTAGTTTGGGACTAGCGGGGGGGCCTGAATCCCCCTACCTGAGCTCCTACAATGAGCAGTTCTTC.

V usage is TRBV13 and J usage is TRBJ2-3; TRBD2 aligns across 9 bases. The CDR3 spans 16 residues. The germline CDR1 and CDR2 sequences are PRHDT and FYEKMQ (reference sequence). With V trimmed by 1 base and J by 5 bases, 7 bases remained unmatched. Here the CDR3 reads CASSLVAGGPLDTQYF. As DNA, the CDR3 is TGTGCCAGCAGCTTAGTCGCGGGGGGGCCGTTAGATACGCAGTATTTT.

The rearrangement joins TRBV5-1 to TRBJ2-7; possible D gene TRBD1, 6 bases. Trimming stripped 0 bases from V and 2 bases from J, with 15 bases between. This CDR3 is built from 16 residues. Germline assignment: CDR1 SGHRS and CDR2 YFSETQ. This CDR3 reads CASSLGTQGFPYEQYF. The CDR3, as DNA: TGCGCCAGCAGCTTGGGGACCCAGGGGTTTCCCTACGAGCAGTACTTC. The whole variable domain, filled in from reference TRBV5-1 and TRBJ2-7, reads KAGVTQTPRYLIKTRGQQVTLSCSPISGHRSVSWYQQTPGQGLQFLFEYFSETQRNKGNFPGRFSGRQFSNSRSEMNVSTLELGDSALYLCASSLGTQGFPYEQYFGPGTRLTVT.

This clonotype has a handful of counts. This chain links TRBV5-1 with TRBJ1-2, with 7 positions matching TRBD1. Germline V gene sequence: CDR1 SGHRS, CDR2 YFSETQ. The V and J ends lost 0 bases and 5 bases, in that order; junction bases with no gene match: 10. CDR3 size: 16 residues. The CDR3 sequence is CASSLDLWDSEYGYTF. As DNA, the CDR3 is TGCGCCAGCAGCTTGGACCTTTGGGACAGCGAGTATGGCTACACCTTC.

In this sample, this clonotype turned up a few times. The chain has TRBV9 and TRBJ2-7; D assignment may be TRBD1 or TRBD2 (6 bases each). V dropped 3 bases and J dropped 6 bases, with 13 bases sitting between them. This CDR3 spans 13 amino acids. Germline V CDR1 and CDR2: SGDLS, YYNGEE. CDR3 DNA: TGTGCCAGCAGCGGGGGGGCTACTACCGAGCAGTACTTC. This gives the protein CASSGGATTEQYF.

This clonotype was seen once. CDR3 nucleotide sequence: TGTGCCAGCAGTACAAGACAGAGCTTCGAGACCCAGTACTTC. It translates to CASSTRQSFETQYF. This rearrangement joins TRBV28 to TRBJ2-7; maybe TRBD1 (5 bases). The J call may be wrong; the DNA end is better matched by TRBJ2-5. Germline V gives CDR1 MDHEN, CDR2 SYDVKM. The CDR3 is 14 amino acids.

This rearrangement joins TRBV20-1 to TRBJ2-5; 8 bases fit TRBD1. The CDR3 consists of 17 residues. J gave up 6 bases and V 6 bases, and 21 bases lay outside the gene matches. Looked up from germline, CDR1 is DFQATT and CDR2 is SNEGSKA (reference sequence). The CDR3 nucleotides are TGCAGTGCCCTTGGGACAGGCGTTCGAGGCCCCAAACAGACCCAGTACTTC. Translated: CSALGTGVRGPKQTQYF.

This clonotype turned up a few times. The V call is TRBV12-3 or TRBV12-4, the J call TRBJ1-4; the D gene is possibly TRBD1 (5 bases). Between the trimmed V and J ends, which lost 5 bases and 10 bases, there was a span of 11 bases. This CDR3 is built from 12 residues. The CDR3 spells CASSQGGRKLFF. CDR3 bases: TGTGCCAGCAGTCAGGGTGGCCGAAAACTGTTTTTT.

This chain uses TRBV6-1 with TRBJ2-3, with D possibly matching TRBD2 (5 bases). Trimming pared 6 bases from V and 0 bases from J, leaving 16 bases between. The length of the CDR3 is 16 residues. CDR1 MNHNS and CDR2 SASEGT come from the germline V gene. CDR3 region: CASRRLRGASTDTQYF. The CDR3 DNA reads as TGTGCCAGCAGACGCCTCCGGGGAGCTAGCACAGATACGCAGTATTTT.

The J gene is TRBJ2-7, the V gene TRBV11-2, with D possibly TRBD1 on 5 matching bases. Germline CDR1 SGHAT, CDR2 FQNNGV. The CDR3 is 14 residues long. V gave up 1 base and J gave up 7 bases, with 14 bases separating them. The CDR3 loop reads CASSLGTNIIEQYF. The CDR3 DNA reads TGTGCCAGCAGCTTAGGGACAAATATTATTGAGCAGTACTTC.

The chain is built from TRBV20-1 and TRBJ2-4; D is perhaps TRBD2 (5 bases). Germline CDR1 is DFQATT and CDR2 is SNEGSKA (reference sequence). This CDR3 region has 12 residues. The V and J ends lost 4 bases and 4 bases respectively, with 8 bases between them. The CDR3 DNA reads as TGCAGTGCTATCGGACTGAAAAACATTCAGTACTTC. Translation gives CSAIGLKNIQYF.

This clonotype was counted between two and nine times. This chain links TRBV7-2 with TRBJ2-1; 8 bases fit TRBD1. CDR1 is SGHTA, CDR2 FQGNSA, per germline. V dropped 2 bases and J dropped 1; count of bases not matched to a gene: 1. The CDR3 has 15 amino acids. CDR3 bases: TGTGCCAGCAGCTTAAACAGGGGGTCCTACAATGAGCAGTTCTTC. Translated, it gives CASSLNRGSYNEQFF.